This T cell receptor (beta chain) was retrieved from a study of shared clonotypes between healthy human individuals. Overall study results and limits: Sequencing depth was a factor that was expected to affect clonotype sharing among donors. Researchers found naive subsets generally carried larger estimated richness than memory subsets.

This clone is a singleton in its sample. No antigen is known for it. Sequenced by immunoSEQ multiplex PCR; TCRdb stores in-frame clones only, minus some. The table has 2 million to 2.5 million clones, more than 90% seen once; the top ten hold about 0.13%. V dropped 4 bases and J dropped 1; count of bases not matched to a gene: 8. The germline V gene encodes CDR1 SGDLS and CDR2 YYNGEE. The CDR3 extends over 17 amino acids. The TCR was taken from a man aged 18 to 29 in good health. The chain combines TRBV9 with TRBJ2-4; 10 nucleotides agree with TRBD2. The specimen was naive CD4+ T cells sorted from blood. Subset of the sample: CD45RA+ positively selected. DNA for the CDR3: TGTGCCAGCAGCCCAGCTCCGGGACTAGCGGCCAAAAACATTCAGTACTTC. The encoded protein is CASSPAPGLAAKNIQYF.